This T cell receptor beta chain was obtained from a study of T-cell memory formation after mild COVID-19. Overall study: Clusters of TCRs were largely donor specific.

The study, taken as a whole, reports: Second-wave clones peaking on day 37 lacked confirmed SARS-CoV-2 specificity. Pre-infection memory held some responding clones, suggesting pre-existing cross-reactive T cells responded. Later expanders leaned CD4+, whereas day 15 to 85 contracting clones were balanced CD4/CD8.

One entry per CDR3 protein results from TCRdb running MiXCR on the 5' RACE reads. The data contain about 270,000 distinct CDR3 sequences, 15% to 20% of them seen just once; the ten biggest clones take up 23%. Germline V CDR1 and CDR2: SQVTM, ANQGSEA. The CDR3 consists of 16 residues. Losses at the gene ends were 7 bases for V and 5 bases for J; bases not matched to a gene: 19. Worth noting for this clonotype: The antigen remains unidentified.

The clonotype was recovered from a young man who had mild COVID-19 (a few samples of this study predate the infection). Cell type and time point are not known. The sample was PBMCs or a T cell subset sorted from them (not recorded which). The chain carries TRBV29-1 and TRBJ2-5; 7 bases line up with TRBD1. This chain's CDR3 is CSGLAPRQGVSETQYF. In DNA, the CDR3 is TGCAGCGGTTTAGCCCCGAGACAGGGTGTTTCGGAGACCCAGTACTTC.